These 18 T cell receptor beta chains share one sample of origin, sequenced in a study of OX40 agonist ivuxolimab in advanced cancers. Clones were sequenced by immunoSEQ multiplex PCR, and TCRdb holds only the in-frame ones, with some missing. The data contain roughly 48,000 clones, 65% to 90% of them singletons. This material consisted of CD4+ or CD8+ T cells sorted from blood, taken in a trial of the OX40 agonist ivuxolimab. The receptors originated from an adult with an advanced solid tumor such as melanoma, head and neck, liver or kidney cancer.

This chain links TRBV19 with TRBJ2-1; no definite D call. The length of the CDR3 is 11 residues. The ends were cut back, 4 bases at V and 10 bases at J, with 8 bases in the middle. CDR1 and CDR2 from the germline V gene are LNHDA and SQIVND (reference sequence). The CDR3 region is CASSRSYEQFF. DNA for the CDR3: TGTGCCAGTAGTAGATCGTACGAGCAGTTCTTC.

This chain links TRBV10-3 with TRBJ2-3, with 10 bases aligning to TRBD1. V trimming: 9 bases; J trimming: 6 bases; junction bases outside the gene matches: 3. This CDR3 is 12 amino acids long. Germline CDR1 reads ENHRY; CDR2 reads SYGVKD. CDR3 DNA: TGTGCCATAGGGACAGGGGCGGATACGCAGTATTTT. Protein: CAIGTGADTQYF.

This clone was found once. This sequence joins TRBV21-1 and TRBJ1-5; the tabulated D call, TRBD1, remains unverified against the DNA. TRBV21-1 is deemed a pseudogene. This CDR3 has 18 amino acids. The CDR3 nucleotides are TGTGCCAGCAGCAGAGACTTGACAGGGGCAAGAGGCAATCAGCCCCAGCATTTT. Its protein is CASSRDLTGARGNQPQHF.

This clone occurred a few times. The gene calls are TRBV21-1 and TRBJ2-7; the DNA was not used to check the table's D call, TRBD1. TRBV21-1 is marked as a pseudogene. CDR3 length equals 15 residues. The DNA of the CDR3 is TGTGCCAGCAAATCAGGACAGGGGATTTCCCACGAGCAGTACTTC. Protein product: CASKSGQGISHEQYF.

V gene TRBV29-1 combines with J gene TRBJ2-2; TRBD1 aligns across 8 bases. The germline gives CDR1 SQVTM, CDR2 ANQGSEA. J gave up 0 bases and V 4 bases, and 16 bases lay outside the gene matches. The CDR3 sequence is 19 residues long. The CDR3 DNA is TGCAGCGTTGGCAGGGGGCTATACGGAGGAGCGACGAACACCGGGGAGCTGTTTTTT. This sequence encodes CSVGRGLYGGATNTGELFF.

The chain combines TRBV11-1 with TRBJ2-7; 8 nucleotides align to TRBD1. The CDR3 sequence is 13 residues long. Germline V gene data show CDR1 as SGHAT and CDR2 as FQDESV (reference sequence). J was trimmed by 4 bases and V by 4 bases; bases with no gene match: 3. The CDR3 region is CASSSTGDYEQYF. Here the CDR3 DNA reads TGTGCCAGCAGCTCGACAGGGGATTACGAGCAGTACTTC.

This clone ranks as medium-sized (0.01 to 0.1%). The chain links TRBV2 to TRBJ1-1; no reliable D call. The V gene's germline CDR1 is SNHLY and CDR2 FYNNEI. This CDR3 comprises 13 residues. The V end lost 11 bases, the J end lost 2 bases, and 15 bases lay between the germline ends. The CDR3 loop reads CAFLGQENTEAFF. CDR3 bases: TGTGCCTTCCTAGGGCAGGAAAACACTGAAGCTTTCTTT.

The chain couples TRBV6-1 to TRBJ1-2, with unresolved D. This CDR3 has 13 amino acids. Germline loops: CDR1 MNHNS, CDR2 SASEGT. The V and J ends lost 2 bases and 3 bases respectively, with 7 bases between them. CDR3 region: CASSEHGDYGYTF. CDR3 sequence (DNA): TGTGCCAGCAGTGAACATGGCGACTATGGCTACACCTTC.

The chain uses TRBV18 and TRBJ1-1; D not certain. V lost 3 bases and J 3 bases, leaving 8 bases between the germline ends. In germline, CDR1 is KGHSH, CDR2 LQKENI. The CDR3 contains 13 residues. This chain's CDR3 is CASSPFSDTEAFF. The CDR3 DNA sequence: TGTGCCAGCTCACCTTTTTCGGACACTGAAGCTTTCTTT.

The table lists this clone with a count of one. The germline gene is not matched at one end of the junction; a read error may be the cause. V is TRBV7-9 and J is TRBJ1-3, with D perhaps matching TRBD1 (5 bases). From germline, CDR1 is SEHNR and CDR2 FQNEAQ (reference sequence). The CDR3 spans 16 residues. The CDR3 reads CASSPTRALSGNTIYF. CDR3 nucleotide sequence: TGCGCCAGCAGCCCGACCAGGGCCCTCTCTGGAAACACCATATATTTT.

This chain connects TRBV6-6 to TRBJ2-7; D is undetermined. V lost 6 bases and J 6 bases, leaving 18 bases between the germline ends. Per germline, CDR1 MNHNY and CDR2 SVGAGI (reference sequence). The CDR3 is made up of 14 amino acids. The CDR3 DNA reads as TGTGCCAGCAGCCTTCCGGGCCTTCCAGGCGAGCAGTACTTC. Its translation is CASSLPGLPGEQYF.

In its sample, this clone was seen a few times. The chain uses TRBV5-1 and TRBJ2-1; D unclear. In germline, CDR1 is SGHRS, CDR2 YFSETQ. V lost 2 bases, J lost 2 bases, and 5 bases lay in between. This CDR3 has 13 amino acids. In DNA form, the CDR3 reads TGCGCCAGCAGCTTAGCTACCTACAATGAGCAGTTCTTC. Its protein product is CASSLATYNEQFF.

The V and J genes are TRBV6-5 and TRBJ1-5; TRBD1 is a possible D gene (5 bases). The CDR3 has 14 amino acids. Germline assignment: CDR1 MNHEY and CDR2 SVGAGI. Between the trimmed V and J ends, which lost 4 bases and 2 bases, there was a span of 9 bases. CDR3 in amino acids: CASSSGGGNQPQHF. In DNA form, the CDR3 reads TGTGCCAGCAGTTCTGGAGGGGGCAATCAGCCCCAGCATTTT.

A word on this clone: Sequence at one end of the junction differs from germline and may be a read error. The rearrangement uses TRBV19 and TRBJ2-5, with a possible D match to TRBD1 (6 bases). The CDR3 totals 14 residues. The germline V gene encodes CDR1 LNHDA and CDR2 SQIVND (reference sequence). The CDR3 coding sequence is TGTGCCAGTAGTACCTCAGGGGACCAAGGGACCCAGTACTTC. Its protein is CASSTSGDQGTQYF.

The V gene is TRBV6-5, the J gene TRBJ2-5; D not resolved. The assigned J gene may be wrong: the sequence end matches TRBJ2-7 better. Germline CDR1 is MNHEY and CDR2 is SVGAGI. The CDR3 loop spans 14 amino acids. Written as DNA, the CDR3 is TGTGCCAGCAGCTTCGACTGGGGCTCCTACGAGCAGTACTTC. Its translation is CASSFDWGSYEQYF.

This rearrangement joins TRBV9 to TRBJ2-1, with TRBD2 matching 14 bases. V lost 4 bases to trimming and J lost 7 bases; unmatched junction nucleotides: 10. The germline V gene has CDR1 SGDLS and CDR2 YYNGEE. The CDR3 loop spans 17 amino acids. The CDR3 sequence is CASSPRTSGRLRNEQFF. The CDR3 DNA sequence: TGTGCCAGCAGCCCGCGGACTAGCGGGAGGTTGCGGAATGAGCAGTTCTTC.

The chain couples TRBV6-5 to TRBJ2-1; 12 bases are shared with TRBD2. J lost 9 bases, V lost 6 bases, and 6 bases had no gene match. CDR1 is MNHEY and CDR2 is SVGAGI in the germline V gene. The CDR3 sequence is 14 residues long. The chain's CDR3 is CASRPGLAGFEQFF. The CDR3 DNA reads as TGTGCCAGCAGGCCGGGACTAGCGGGCTTTGAGCAGTTCTTC.

The V call is TRBV30, the J call TRBJ1-2; a weak D match, TRBD1 (5 bases). This CDR3 has 10 residues. V was clipped by 5 bases and J by 13 bases, with 14 bases between them. CDR1 and CDR2 from the germline V gene are GTSNPN and SVGIG (reference sequence). The DNA for the CDR3 is TGTGCCTGGTTGGGGCAGGGTTTCACCTTC. Its translation is CAWLGQGFTF.